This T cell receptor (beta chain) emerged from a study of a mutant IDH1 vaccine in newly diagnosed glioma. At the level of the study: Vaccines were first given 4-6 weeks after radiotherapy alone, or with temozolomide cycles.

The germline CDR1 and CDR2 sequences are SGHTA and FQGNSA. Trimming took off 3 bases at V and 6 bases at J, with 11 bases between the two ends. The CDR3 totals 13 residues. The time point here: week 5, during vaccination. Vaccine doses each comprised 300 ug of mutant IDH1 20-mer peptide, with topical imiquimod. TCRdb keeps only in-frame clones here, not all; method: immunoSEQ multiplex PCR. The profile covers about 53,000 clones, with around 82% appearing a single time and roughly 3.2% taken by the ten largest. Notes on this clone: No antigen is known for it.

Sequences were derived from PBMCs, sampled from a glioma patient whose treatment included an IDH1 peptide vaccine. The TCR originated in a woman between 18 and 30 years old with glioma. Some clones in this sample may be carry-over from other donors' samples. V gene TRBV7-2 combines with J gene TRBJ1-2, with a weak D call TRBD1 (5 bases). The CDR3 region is CASSFRGTDGYTF. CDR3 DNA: TGTGCCAGCAGCTTCCGGGGGACGGATGGCTACACCTTC. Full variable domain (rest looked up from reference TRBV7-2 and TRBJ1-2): GAGVSQSPSNKVTEKGKDVELRCDPISGHTALYWYRQSLGQGLEFLIYFQGNSAPDKSGLPSDRFSAERTGGSVSTLTIQRTQQEDSAVYLCASSFRGTDGYTFGSGTRLTVV.